This T cell receptor (beta chain) was sequenced in a study of Ad26.COV2.S vaccination and SARS-CoV-2 variants (dated by TCRdb to the early 2020s). Regarding the study in general: Vaccine-arm donors came from COV1001, a multicentre, randomized, double-blind, placebo-controlled phase I-IIa trial of Ad26.COV2.S in healthy adults. Trial participants were randomized into five groups of five, in which low-dose or high-dose Ad26.COV2.S was given once or twice, or placebo was given on both occasions. A total of some 30 samples were included in the TCR-sequenced set, comprising around 19 Ad26.COV2.S vaccine recipients, 5 placebo recipients and 8 SARS-CoV-2 convalescent individuals. TCRbeta repertoire sequencing served as the tool for gauging how specific and how broad the SARS-CoV-2-reactive T cell receptors were following Ad26.COV2.S vaccination. Investigators remained blinded to trial group allocation during experiments and outcome assessment. Ad26.COV2.S was administered intramuscularly at a dose of 5x10^10 or 1x10^11 viral particles, either as one shot or as two shots given 56 days apart. General conclusions and limits of the study: The study was not powered for comparison of responses between vaccine doses or regimens. The authors noted that total T cell responses may have been underestimated by the TCR breadth and depth analyses. Ad26.COV2.S recipients had higher spike-specific TCR breadth than placebo recipients (P = 0.0014). Substantial breadth of spike-specific CD8+ and CD4+ T cell responses was reported after vaccination. Non-spike TCR breadth was comparable between vaccine and placebo recipients, consistent with the vaccine containing only spike.

Relative to germline, V is 0 bases shorter and J is 13 bases shorter, with 10 bases between their ends. Looking up the germline V gene yields CDR1 MGHRA and CDR2 YSYEKL. The CDR3 runs 12 amino acids, cysteine and phenylalanine included. CDR3 DNA is the only sequence kept; it has 36 bases, read in frame from the first base. The treatment or condition label, read with the paper, signifies: some 20 received Ad26.COV2.S at low or high dose, single or two shots; several received placebo; per-sample allocation not given. Repertoires of vaccine and placebo recipients were sequenced from samples collected on day 63 after the first injection. In Cohort 1b, about 27 adults aged 18-55 years were enrolled at a single site in Boston, USA, between 29 July and 7 August 2020. Ad26.COV2.S consisted of a replication-incompetent adenovirus type 26 vector by which a prefusion-stabilized SARS-CoV-2 spike protein from the original Wuhan strain was expressed.

With regard to this clone: The target of this receptor is not known. No clone much larger than this one lies a single base away; base qualities are absent.

The immunoSEQ Assay was used to sequence TCRbeta CDR3 regions. After extraction, genomic DNA underwent amplification by bias-controlled multiplex PCR, followed by high-throughput sequencing. The study's processing was this. To quantify the absolute abundance of every unique TCRbeta CDR3 region, sequences were collapsed and filtered. T cell fraction was estimated by normalization of TCRbeta template counts to usable DNA, with usable DNA being measured through amplification of reference genes present in all nucleated cells. Repertoire TCRs were annotated as SARS-CoV-2-specific when V gene, CDR3 amino acid sequence and J gene were exactly matched to a known reactive TCR set. The reference SARS-CoV-2 TCR set was derived from MIRA and filtered for enrichment in COVID-19-positive ImmuneCODE repertoires, a step that removed public or cross-reactive TCRs. Based on the MIRA antigens, annotated TCRs were further analysed at the level of specific ORF or position within ORF. Breadth was defined as the number of annotated unique rearrangements divided by the total number of unique productive rearrangements, and depth was defined as the summed frequency of the annotated unique rearrangements. TCR breadth was compared between groups using two-sided Wilcoxon rank-sum tests. The source is immuneACCESS, and TCRdb retained only in-frame sequences with V and J called. Part of the clones is not carried over; for the studies checked, unresolved V genes explain less than half of this, and the remainder is unexplained. V, J and clone size reflect that table, while D and trimming were determined from the DNA. Within this sample are about 390,000 clones, with 92% of them counted one time only. Together, the top ten hold more than 1.5% of the sample.

The clonotype was recovered from a person between 18 and 60 years old who received the Ad26.COV2.S COVID-19 vaccine or a placebo. The starting material was peripheral blood, obtained in a trial of Ad26.COV2.S vaccine versus placebo. The rearranged chain carries TRBV4-1 and TRBJ2-1; 5 matching bases give a weak D call of TRBD1. The CDR3 amino acid sequence is: CASSQDGAFQFF. The nucleotide sequence is given as TGCGCCAGCAGCCAAGATGGGGCTTTTCAGTTCTTC.